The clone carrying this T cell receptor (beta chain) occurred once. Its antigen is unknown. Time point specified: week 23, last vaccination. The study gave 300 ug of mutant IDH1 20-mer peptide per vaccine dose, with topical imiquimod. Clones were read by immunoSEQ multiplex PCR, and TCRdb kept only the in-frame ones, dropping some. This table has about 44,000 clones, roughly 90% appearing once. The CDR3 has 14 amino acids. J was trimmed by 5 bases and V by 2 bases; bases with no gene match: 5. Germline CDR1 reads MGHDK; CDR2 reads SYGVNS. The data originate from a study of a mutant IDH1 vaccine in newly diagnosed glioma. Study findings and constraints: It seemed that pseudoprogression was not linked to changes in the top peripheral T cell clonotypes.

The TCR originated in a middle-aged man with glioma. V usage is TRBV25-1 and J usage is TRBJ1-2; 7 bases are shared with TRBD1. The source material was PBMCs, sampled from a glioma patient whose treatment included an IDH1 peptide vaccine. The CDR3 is CASSERGQTYGYTF. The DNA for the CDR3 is TGTGCCAGCAGTGAAAGGGGACAGACATATGGCTACACCTTC.